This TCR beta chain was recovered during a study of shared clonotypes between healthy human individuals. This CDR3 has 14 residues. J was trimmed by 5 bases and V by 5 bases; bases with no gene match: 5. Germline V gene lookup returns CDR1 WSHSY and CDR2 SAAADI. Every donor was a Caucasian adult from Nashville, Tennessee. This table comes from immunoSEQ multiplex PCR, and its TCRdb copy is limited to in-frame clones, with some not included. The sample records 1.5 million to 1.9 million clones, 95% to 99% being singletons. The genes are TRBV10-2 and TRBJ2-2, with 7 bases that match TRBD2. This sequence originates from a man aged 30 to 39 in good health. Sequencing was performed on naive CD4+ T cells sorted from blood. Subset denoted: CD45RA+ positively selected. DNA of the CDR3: TGCGCCAGCAGTCAAGCGGGAAGTACCGGGGAGCTGTTTTTT. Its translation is CASSQAGSTGELFF.